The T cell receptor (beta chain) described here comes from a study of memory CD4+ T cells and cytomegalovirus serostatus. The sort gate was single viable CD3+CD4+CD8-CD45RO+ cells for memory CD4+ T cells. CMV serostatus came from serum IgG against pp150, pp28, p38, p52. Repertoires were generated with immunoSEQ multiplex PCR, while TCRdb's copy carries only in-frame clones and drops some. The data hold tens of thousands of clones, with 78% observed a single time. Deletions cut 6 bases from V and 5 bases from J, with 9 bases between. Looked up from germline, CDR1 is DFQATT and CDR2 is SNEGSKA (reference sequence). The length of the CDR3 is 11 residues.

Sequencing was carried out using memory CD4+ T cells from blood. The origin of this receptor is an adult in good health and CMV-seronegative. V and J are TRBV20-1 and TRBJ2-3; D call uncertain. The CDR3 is CSARPGDTQYF. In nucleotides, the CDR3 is TGCAGTGCCCGGCCTGGAGATACGCAGTATTTT.